One sample yielded the 11 T cell receptor beta chains listed below, sequenced in a study of cytomegalovirus exposure and HLA in healthy donors. The primer mix had 60 Vbeta and 13 Jbeta primers. Using immunoSEQ multiplex PCR, the repertoire was profiled, and TCRdb retains in-frame clones only, with some absent. Of about 160,000 clones listed, more than 65% are singletons. The source material was PBMCs. Receptors originate from a woman aged 45-65 years in good health and CMV-seronegative.

V and J are TRBV7-2 and TRBJ2-3; perhaps TRBD1 as D (5 bases). V dropped 2 bases and J dropped 5 bases, with 14 bases sitting between them. This CDR3 contains 15 residues. In germline, CDR1 is SGHTA, CDR2 FQGNSA. CDR3 nucleotides: TGTGCCAGCAGCTTATATTTCCAGGGCAAAGATACGCAGTATTTT. Its protein product is CASSLYFQGKDTQYF. Looking up the rest from reference TRBV7-2 and TRBJ2-3 gives the full variable domain: GAGVSQSPSNKVTEKGKDVELRCDPISGHTALYWYRQSLGQGLEFLIYFQGNSAPDKSGLPSDRFSAERTGGSVSTLTIQRTQQEDSAVYLCASSLYFQGKDTQYFGPGTRLTVL.

Only a few counts were recorded for this clone. The chain recombines TRBV4-3 with TRBJ2-5; possibly TRBD1 for D (6 bases). CDR1 and CDR2 (germline): LGHNA, YSLEER. The CDR3 spans 15 residues. The germline V and J ends were trimmed by 1 base and 1 base, with 10 bases remaining between them. The CDR3 region has the DNA TGCGCCAGCAGCCAAGTCTGGACAGCCCAAGAGACCCAGTACTTC. Translation gives CASSQVWTAQETQYF.

The chain is built from TRBV4-1 and TRBJ1-1; D is unclear. Germline CDR1 and CDR2: MGHRA and YSYEKL. There are 12 residues in the CDR3. V dropped 4 bases and J dropped 7 bases, with 10 bases sitting between them. DNA for the CDR3: TGCGCCAGCAGCCTTATGACGGGTGAAGCTTTCTTT. It codes for CASSLMTGEAFF.

This clone appeared a single time. The chain joins TRBV27 to TRBJ1-2, with a weak D call TRBD1 (6 bases). From germline, CDR1 is MNHEY and CDR2 SMNVEV (reference sequence). The CDR3 covers 14 residues. V was cut by 2 bases and J by 7 bases, with 14 bases left in between. The CDR3 spells CASSLRDKWPGYTF. DNA for the CDR3: TGTGCCAGCAGTTTAAGGGACAAATGGCCTGGCTACACCTTC.

CDR3 residues: CASSDIRVTGELFF. CDR3 nucleotides: TGCGCCAGCAGTGATATCCGGGTCACCGGGGAGCTGTTTTTT. This chain uses TRBV10-1 with TRBJ2-2; no clear D. The CDR3 runs to 14 residues. CDR1 WNHNN and CDR2 SYGVQD come from the germline V gene (reference sequence). V was clipped by 3 bases and J by 4 bases, with 9 bases between them.

Here the CDR3 DNA reads TGTGCCACCAGCAGGGCCGGGACTAGCGCCGGTTATGAGCAGTTCTTC. The encoded protein is CATSRAGTSAGYEQFF. J is TRBJ2-1 and V is TRBV15, with 10 bases fitting TRBD2. The CDR3 spans 16 residues. Germline V gene lookup returns CDR1 LNHNV and CDR2 YYDKDF (reference sequence). The V segment lost 3 bases and the J segment 8 bases; nucleotides outside the gene matches: 10.

The CDR3 nucleotides are TGTGCCAGCAGCTTACAGGGGTCCACTGAAGCTTTCTTT. Its translation is CASSLQGSTEAFF. The chain couples TRBV7-3 to TRBJ1-1; the D gene is possibly TRBD1 (6 bases). With 2 bases removed from V and 4 bases from J, the gap between germline ends came to 8 bases. Germline V gene sequence: CDR1 SGHTA, CDR2 FQGTGA. This CDR3 is built from 13 residues.

The V and J genes are TRBV5-1 and TRBJ2-3; D is possibly TRBD1 (6 bases). Trimming took off 5 bases at V and 1 base at J, with 11 bases between the two ends. Germline V gives CDR1 SGHRS, CDR2 YFSETQ. The CDR3 runs 14 residues. The CDR3 region has the DNA TGCGCCAGCAGTCGGTCAGGGGGCACAGATACGCAGTATTTT. It specifies CASSRSGGTDTQYF.

The rearrangement links TRBV5-1 to TRBJ1-3, with unresolved D. Germline CDR1 and CDR2: SGHRS and YFSETQ. The V and J ends lost 4 bases and 0 bases respectively, with 8 bases between them. This CDR3 contains 14 residues. For the CDR3, the DNA is TGCGCCAGCAGCCCAGACAACTCTGGAAACACCATATATTTT. Residues: CASSPDNSGNTIYF.

This clone was seen just once. The sample carries other DNA sequences with the same CDR3. J is TRBJ1-4 and V is TRBV7-9, with D maybe TRBD1 (5 bases). Germline values: CDR1 SEHNR, CDR2 FQNEAQ (reference sequence). Trimming removed 7 bases from V and 8 bases from J, with 17 bases in between. The CDR3 contains 14 residues. CDR3 amino acids: CASTRRGSGEKLFF. CDR3 bases: TGTGCCAGCACCCGGAGGGGTTCGGGGGAAAAACTGTTTTTT.

The V call is TRBV2, the J call TRBJ1-6; D unclear. Trimming took 9 bases from V and 2 from J, leaving 17 bases between them. Germline CDR1 SNHLY, CDR2 FYNNEI. The CDR3 has 16 amino acids. The CDR3 nucleotides read TGTGCCAGTTCGATAACGGGAGGAACCTATAATTCACCCCTCCACTTT. As protein: CASSITGGTYNSPLHF. The whole variable domain, filled in from reference TRBV2 and TRBJ1-6, reads EPEVTQTPSHQVTQMGQEVILRCVPISNHLYFYWYRQILGQKVEFLVSFYNNEISEKSEIFDDQFSVERPDGSNFTLKIRSTKLEDSAMYFCASSITGGTYNSPLHFGNGTRLTVT.